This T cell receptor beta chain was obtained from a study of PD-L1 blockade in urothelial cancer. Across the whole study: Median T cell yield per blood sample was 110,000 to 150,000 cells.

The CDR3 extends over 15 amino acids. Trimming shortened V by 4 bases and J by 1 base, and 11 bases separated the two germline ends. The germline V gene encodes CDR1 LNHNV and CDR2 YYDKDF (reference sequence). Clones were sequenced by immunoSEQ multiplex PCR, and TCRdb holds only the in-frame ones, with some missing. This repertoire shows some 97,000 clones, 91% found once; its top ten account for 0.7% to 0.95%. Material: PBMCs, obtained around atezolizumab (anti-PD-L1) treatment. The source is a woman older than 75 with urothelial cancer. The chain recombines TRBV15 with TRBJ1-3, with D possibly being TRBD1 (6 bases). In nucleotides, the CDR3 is TGTGCCACCAGCAACAGGGCCCAATCTGGAAACACCATATATTTT. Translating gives CATSNRAQSGNTIYF.